These T cell receptor beta chains were read from a single sample in a study of cytomegalovirus exposure and HLA in healthy donors. Profiling relied on immunoSEQ multiplex PCR, and the TCRdb table lists in-frame clones only, not all of them. This sample has 100,000 to 150,000 clones, with 60% to 85% found just once. The material sequenced was PBMCs. These receptors were obtained from a man aged 25 to 45 in good health and CMV-seronegative. The CDR3 runs from the conserved cysteine through the conserved F or W. D genes are given only for firm matches. Clone size is stated in some rows and not others, as once, few, many or a class when expanded.

>.|TRBJ2-3|TRBV9|TRBD2
TGTGCCAGCAGCTCTCCCCCGGGAGGAGTAGATACGCAGTATTTT
CASSSPPGGVDTQYF
>.|TRBJ1-2|TRBV5-6|.
TGTGCCAGCAGCTTGCTTGCGAGAGGCCTTCTGAACTATGGCTACACCTTC
CASSLLARGLLNYGYTF
>.|TRBJ1-5|TRBV2|.
TGTGCCAGCAGTTCGGGGGAATTCAATCAGCCCCAGCATTTT
CASSSGEFNQPQHF
>.|TRBJ2-3|TRBV28|TRBD2
TGTGCCAGCAGCATTTCGACTAGCGGGGTCACAGATACGCAGTATTTT
CASSISTSGVTDTQYF
>.|TRBJ2-7|TRBV11-2|.
TGTGCCAGCAGCTTAGTGGCAGGCTACGAGCAGTACTTC
CASSLVAGYEQYF
>.|TRBJ1-1|TRBV6-1|.
TGTGCCAGCAGTGAATACGCAGGGGTCACTGAAGCTTTCTTT
CASSEYAGVTEAFF
>.|TRBJ2-1|TRBV5-6|.
TGTGCCAGCAGCCGGCCGGAGAGGCTGAAAGACAATGAGCAGTTCTTC
CASSRPERLKDNEQFF
>.|TRBJ2-4|TRBV5-3|.
TGTGCCAGAAGCTTGGGGTACGGGAGTTGGATAAACATTCAGTACTTC
CARSLGYGSWINIQYF
>.|TRBJ1-4|TRBV7-9|TRBD1
TGTTCCAGCAGCGAATCGGGGACAGGGTCCTACGTTAATGAAAAACTGTTTTTT
CSSSESGTGSYVNEKLFF
>.|TRBJ2-7|TRBV19|TRBD1
TGTGCCAGTAGTATTTCCGGGACAGGGCCCCACGAGCAGTACTTC
CASSISGTGPHEQYF
>.|TRBJ2-3|TRBV6-5|.
TGTGCCAGCAGTTATATACGGGGGGATACGCAGTATTTT
CASSYIRGDTQYF
>.|TRBJ1-1|TRBV2|.
TGTGCCAGCAGTGAATGGGCGTCAGAGAACACTGAAGCTTTCTTT
CASSEWASENTEAFF
>.|TRBJ1-2|TRBV28|.
TGTGCCAGCAGTTTGCAGGGGACACTTCCTAACTATGGCTACACCTTC
CASSLQGTLPNYGYTF
>.|TRBJ1-2|TRBV6-1|.
TGTGCCAGCAGTGAAGTAGAGGGATGGGATGGCTACACCTTC
CASSEVEGWDGYTF
>.|TRBJ1-5|TRBV7-6|TRBD1
TGTGCCAGCAGCTCAGGGACAGGCTACAATCAGCCCCAGCATTTT
CASSSGTGYNQPQHF
>.|TRBJ1-2|TRBV4-3|TRBD1
TGCGCCAGCAGCCCTACCCCGACAGGGGCGGGGGGCTACACCTTC
CASSPTPTGAGGYTF
>.|TRBJ2-3|TRBV30|TRBD1
TGTGCCTGGTGGGACAGGGGACTGTCAGATACGCAGTATTTT
CAWWDRGLSDTQYF
>.|TRBJ2-7|TRBV29-1|TRBD1
TGCAGCGTTGAAGGGACAGGGAGCCACGAGCAGTACTTC
CSVEGTGSHEQYF
>.|TRBJ2-7|TRBV2|.
TGTGCCAGCAATGGGCAGTTCTCCTACGAGCAGTACTTC
CASNGQFSYEQYF
>once|TRBJ2-1|TRBV19|TRBD1
TGTGCCAGTAACTCAGGACAGGGCAGGTCGTGGGAGCAGTTCTTC
CASNSGQGRSWEQFF
>.|TRBJ2-3|TRBV19|.
TGTGCCAGTAGTACTAGGACAGGGAGGGGTGGAGATACGCAGTATTTT
CASSTRTGRGGDTQYF
>once|TRBJ1-2|TRBV27|TRBD1
TGTGCCAGCAGTTTACGCCAGGGGGCGAGAGTTGGCTATGGCTACACCTTC
CASSLRQGARVGYGYTF
>few|TRBJ2-7|TRBV9|.
TGTGCCAGCAGCTTTGCTAGTGGGTACGAGCAGTACTTC
CASSFASGYEQYF
>once|TRBJ1-1|TRBV7-2|.
TGTGCCAGCAGCTTTCGAGTTTTAGAGGCTCTCAACACTGAAGCTTTCTTT
CASSFRVLEALNTEAFF
>.|TRBJ2-7|TRBV7-2|TRBD1
TGTGCCAGCAGCTTGGGACAGGGGATAGATGAGCAGTACTTC
CASSLGQGIDEQYF
>.|TRBJ2-1|TRBV5-1|TRBD2
TGCGCCAGCAGCTCCGACCCTAGCGGCCACAATGAGCAGTTCTTC
CASSSDPSGHNEQFF
>.|TRBJ2-7|TRBV6-1|TRBD1
TGTGCCAGCAGTGTACTGACAGGGATCGAGCAGTACTTC
CASSVLTGIEQYF
>.|TRBJ1-1|TRBV2|.
TGTGCCAGCACCCCTGATATGGCTTCTCAAGCTTTCTTT
CASTPDMASQAFF
>.|TRBJ1-5|TRBV6-1|.
TGTGCCAGCAGTGAAGCCAAGATCCATACGCGGAATCAGCCCCAGCATTTT
CASSEAKIHTRNQPQHF
>few|TRBJ2-3|TRBV2|TRBD2
TGTGCCAGCAGCCGCACTAGCGGGAAGGTAGATACGCAGTATTTT
CASSRTSGKVDTQYF
>.|TRBJ2-7|TRBV7-9|TRBD2
TGTGCCAGCAGCTTTCAAACTAGCGAAGGAGACTACGAGCAGTACTTC
CASSFQTSEGDYEQYF
>.|TRBJ2-5|TRBV5-5|.
TGTGCCAGCAGCTTAGGTACAGCTCGGGGGACCCAGTACTTC
CASSLGTARGTQYF
>.|TRBJ2-7|TRBV7-9|TRBD1
TGTGCCAGCAGCTCAGTGGGACAGGGGGACGTCTCCTACGAGCAGTACTTC
CASSSVGQGDVSYEQYF
>once|TRBJ1-1|TRBV29-1|TRBD1
TGCAGCGTTCCGGGACAGGGTGTAACTGAAGCTTTCTTT
CSVPGQGVTEAFF
>.|TRBJ2-6|TRBV28|.
TGTGCCAGCAGCCCCGGTAGCTCTGGGGCCAACGTCCTGACTTTC
CASSPGSSGANVLTF
>.|TRBJ2-3|TRBV19|TRBD1
TGTGCCAGTAGTATAGGGACAGGGGTTGTGGATACGCAGTATTTT
CASSIGTGVVDTQYF
>.|TRBJ1-4|TRBV10-3|TRBD1
TGTGCCATCAGTGGGGGACCAGGGGGTGAAAAACTGTTTTTT
CAISGGPGGEKLFF
>once|TRBJ1-1|TRBV5-1|.
TGCGCCAGCAGCTTGGCCCTCACAGCGAACACTGAAGCTTTCTTT
CASSLALTANTEAFF
>.|TRBJ2-7|TRBV30|.
TGTGCCTGGAGTGTACAACAGTTCTACGAGCAGTACTTC
CAWSVQQFYEQYF
>.|TRBJ1-5|TRBV2|.
TGTGCCAGCAGCGCCCCGGGCAATCAGCCCCAGCATTTT
CASSAPGNQPQHF
>.|TRBJ1-2|TRBV5-6|.
TGTGCCAGCAGCTTGATCGGGGGTTCTAACTATGGCTACACCTTC
CASSLIGGSNYGYTF
>.|TRBJ1-4|TRBV28|.
TGTGCCAGCAGTACAGGATTTCCAACTAATGAAAAACTGTTTTTT
CASSTGFPTNEKLFF
>.|TRBJ1-6|TRBV6-5|TRBD1
TGTGCCAGCAGGCCGCGGACAGGGAATAATTCACCCCTCCACTTT
CASRPRTGNNSPLHF
>few|TRBJ2-7|TRBV6-6|TRBD1
TGTGCCAGCAAAATAGGACAGGTCTACGAGCAGTACTTC
CASKIGQVYEQYF
>.|TRBJ1-5|TRBV6-6|.
TGTGCCAGCAGTGCAGGGTTGAAACAGCCCCAGCATTTT
CASSAGLKQPQHF
>few|TRBJ1-1|TRBV5-1|TRBD1
TGCGCCAGCAGCTTGGGACAGGGCGGCACTGAAGCTTTCTTT
CASSLGQGGTEAFF
>.|TRBJ2-2|TRBV5-4|.
TGTGCCAGCAGCCAGGAGGGGACCGGGGAGCTGTTTTTT
CASSQEGTGELFF
>few|TRBJ1-6|TRBV13|TRBD1
TGTGCCAGCAGCTCTGAGAGGGGGCATAATTCACCCCTCCACTTT
CASSSERGHNSPLHF
>.|TRBJ1-3|TRBV21-1|.
TGTGCCAGCAGCAAAGGGTCTTTCGGGGAAAGCAACACCATATATTTT
CASSKGSFGESNTIYF
>once|TRBJ2-1|TRBV9|TRBD2
TGTGCCAGCAGCGCCAAGGGAGCGGGGGGGCCGGGCAATGAGCAGTTCTTC
CASSAKGAGGPGNEQFF
>.|TRBJ2-6|TRBV10-2|.
TGCGCCAGCAGTGATAACCCTAGGCACTCTGGGGCCAACGTCCTGACTTTC
CASSDNPRHSGANVLTF
>.|TRBJ1-4|TRBV6-1|.
TGTGCCAGCAGTGAAACTGTCAGGGGCCAGAATGAAAAACTGTTTTTT
CASSETVRGQNEKLFF
>.|TRBJ2-7|TRBV6-1|.
TGTGCCAGCAGTAACGCGGCTTGGGAGCAGTACTTC
CASSNAAWEQYF
>.|TRBJ2-7|TRBV5-5|TRBD1
TGTGCCAGCAGCTTGGGAGGACAGGGCTACGAGCAGTACTTC
CASSLGGQGYEQYF
>.|TRBJ1-2|TRBV7-9|TRBD1
TGTGCCAGCAGCAGTACAGGGGTTCACTATGGCTACACCTTC
CASSSTGVHYGYTF
>.|TRBJ2-7|TRBV4-1|TRBD2
TGCGCCAGCAGCCAAGTCCCGACTAGCGGGTCCTACGAGCAGTACTTC
CASSQVPTSGSYEQYF
>.|TRBJ2-2|TRBV5-6|.
TGTGCCAGCAGCTTGGTAGGGGGATCCACCGGGGAGCTGTTTTTT
CASSLVGGSTGELFF
>.|TRBJ2-1|TRBV2|TRBD2
TGTGCCAGCAGTGAAGCGCTTCTAGCGGGGGTCTACAATGAGCAGTTCTTC
CASSEALLAGVYNEQFF
>.|TRBJ2-5|TRBV6-5|.
TGTGCCAGCAGAACCCCGGGAATCTCAATCCAGACCCAGTACTTC
CASRTPGISIQTQYF
>.|TRBJ1-2|TRBV10-1|.
TGCGCCAGCAGTGATCTCTACTATGGCTACACCTTC
CASSDLYYGYTF